This paragraph reports one T cell receptor (beta chain). Its antigen specificity is not known. Base quality data are lacking; no much larger clone is found one base away. Library prep was done by the immunoSEQ multiplex PCR assay. Drawn from immuneACCESS, this table holds only the in-frame rearrangements with V and J called that TCRdb kept. Clones are partly lost; checked studies trace under half to an unresolved V gene and leave the rest unexplained. For this sample the table gives about 72,000 clones, of which 91% were detected only once. The ten most abundant clones make up around 0.75% of the sample. The data belong to a study of T cell changes during pregnancy in multiple sclerosis (dated 2019 in TCRdb). Notes on the research overall: Changes in the T cell repertoire over the course of pregnancy were examined in this study in women with multiple sclerosis.

The germline V gene gives CDR1 as MGHDK and CDR2 as SYGVNS. Trimming leaves V shorter by 5 bases and J shorter by 4 bases, with the junction holding 13 bases beyond the gene matches. Including the terminal cysteine and phenylalanine, the CDR3 comprises 16 residues. The DNA shown is the 48-base CDR3, in frame from base 1. This TCR was sampled from a female donor in good health, enrolled as a control in a pregnancy study. Here the sequenced sample was peripheral blood, taken in the third trimester of pregnancy. The V and J genes are TRBV25-1 and TRBJ1-2; 7 central nucleotides agree with TRBD1. DNA sequence: TGTGCCAGCAGTCCTTTCTCGGCAGGGGGAATCTATGGCTACACCTTC. Translation gives CASSPFSAGGIYGYTF.